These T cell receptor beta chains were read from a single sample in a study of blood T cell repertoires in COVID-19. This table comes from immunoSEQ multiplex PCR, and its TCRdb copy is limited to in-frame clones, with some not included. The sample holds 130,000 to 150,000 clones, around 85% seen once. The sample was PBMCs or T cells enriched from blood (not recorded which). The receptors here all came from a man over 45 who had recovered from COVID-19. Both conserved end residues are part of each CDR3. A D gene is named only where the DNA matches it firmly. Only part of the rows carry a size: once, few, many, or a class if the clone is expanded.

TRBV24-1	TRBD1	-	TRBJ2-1	CATSDPGPGQGLDEQFF	TGTGCCACCAGTGATCCCGGCCCGGGACAGGGGCTCGATGAGCAGTTCTTC
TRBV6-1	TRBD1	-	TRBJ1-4	CASSEDRRELFF	TGTGCCAGCAGTGAGGACAGGAGGGAACTGTTTTTT
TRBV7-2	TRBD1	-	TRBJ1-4	CASSFWSVRDSINEKLFF	TGTGCCAGCAGCTTCTGGTCGGTGCGGGACAGCATTAATGAAAAACTGTTTTTT
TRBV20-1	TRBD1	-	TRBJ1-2	CSASGTGGGHGYTF	TGCAGTGCTAGTGGGACAGGGGGAGGACATGGCTACACCTTC
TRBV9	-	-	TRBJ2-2	CASSPRQRFNTGELFF	TGTGCCAGCAGCCCGCGACAGAGATTCAACACCGGGGAGCTGTTTTTT
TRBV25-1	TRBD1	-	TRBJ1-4	CASSGQGINEKLFF	TGTGCCAGCAGCGGACAGGGAATTAATGAAAAACTGTTTTTT
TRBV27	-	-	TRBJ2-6	CAIPGGTASLSGANVLTF	TGTGCCATTCCTGGGGGGACAGCCTCCCTCTCTGGGGCCAACGTCCTGACTTTC
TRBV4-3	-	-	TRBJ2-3	CASSLYRDSTDTQYF	TGCGCCAGCAGCCTTTACAGGGATAGCACAGATACGCAGTATTTT
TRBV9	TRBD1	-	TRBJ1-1	CASSAGQGVDTEAFF	TGTGCCAGCAGCGCGGGACAGGGGGTGGACACTGAAGCTTTCTTT
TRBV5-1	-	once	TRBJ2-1	CASSLATYNEQFF	TGCGCCAGCAGCTTGGCCACTTACAATGAGCAGTTCTTC
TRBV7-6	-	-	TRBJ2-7	CASSLARGGYEQYF	TGTGCCAGCAGCTTAGCGCGAGGGGGCTACGAGCAGTACTTC
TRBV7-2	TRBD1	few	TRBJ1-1	CASSLYTGVTSEAFF	TGTGCCAGCAGCCTATACACAGGGGTGACGTCTGAAGCTTTCTTT
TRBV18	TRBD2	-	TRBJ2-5	CASSPLQTSGGTQETQYF	TGTGCCAGCTCACCCCTTCAAACTAGCGGGGGAACTCAAGAGACCCAGTACTTC
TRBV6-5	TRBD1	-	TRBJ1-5	CASSSGQGFSQPQHF	TGTGCCAGCAGTTCCGGACAGGGCTTCAGTCAGCCCCAGCATTTT
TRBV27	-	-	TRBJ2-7	CASSLSFSQFYEQYF	TGTGCCAGCAGTTTATCGTTTTCACAGTTCTACGAGCAGTACTTC
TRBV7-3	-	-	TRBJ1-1	CASSLEGRGNTEAFF	TGTGCCAGCAGCTTAGAAGGGAGGGGCAACACTGAAGCTTTCTTT
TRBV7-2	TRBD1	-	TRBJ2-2	CASSRSTGVTGELFF	TGTGCCAGCAGCCGTTCAACAGGGGTCACCGGGGAGCTGTTTTTT
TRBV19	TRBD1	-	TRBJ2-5	CASSPLRGRETQYF	TGTGCCAGTAGTCCTTTGAGGGGGCGAGAGACCCAGTACTTC
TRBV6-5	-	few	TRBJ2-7	CASSPHLEQYF	TGTGCCAGCAGTCCACACCTCGAGCAGTACTTC
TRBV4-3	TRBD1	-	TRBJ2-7	CASSQELGTGSDEQYF	TGCGCCAGCAGCCAAGAGTTAGGGACAGGTAGCGACGAGCAGTACTTC
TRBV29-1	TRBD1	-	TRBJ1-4	CSVSQGASNEKLFF	TGCAGCGTCTCTCAGGGGGCGTCTAATGAAAAACTGTTTTTT
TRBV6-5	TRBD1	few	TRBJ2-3	CASSQGASPDTQYF	TGTGCCAGCAGTCAGGGGGCCTCCCCAGATACGCAGTATTTT
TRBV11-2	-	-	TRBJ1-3	CASSLAVSWAFGGNTIYF	TGTGCCAGCAGCTTAGCCGTATCCTGGGCGTTCGGTGGAAACACCATATATTTT
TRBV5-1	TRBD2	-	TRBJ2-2	CASSLAGGGAFGSGELFF	TGCGCCAGCAGCTTGGCTGGCGGGGGGGCCTTCGGTTCCGGGGAGCTGTTTTTT
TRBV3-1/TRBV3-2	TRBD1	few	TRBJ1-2	CASSQLRGTGRHYGYTF	TGTGCCAGCAGCCAACTACGTGGGACAGGGAGACACTATGGCTACACCTTC